A selection of T cell receptor beta chains follows, all from one sample in a study of blood T cell repertoires in COVID-19. The protocol was immunoSEQ multiplex PCR, while the TCRdb copy is restricted to in-frame clones and leaves out a portion. The sample yields about 200,000 clones, about 85% seen once. The material sequenced was peripheral blood. The source of these receptors is a woman aged 40 to 50 with COVID-19, enrolled during active disease. Each CDR3 is given with its conserved first and last residue. A D gene is named only where the DNA matches it firmly. Some rows have no size entry. The others give once, few or many, or a class for an expanded clone.

d_call: TRBD1
v_call: TRBV7-9
j_call: TRBJ2-4
clone_size: NA
cdr3_aa: CASSTDRAGGLNIQYF
cdr3_nt: TGTGCCAGCAGCACCGACAGGGCCGGTGGGCTAAACATTCAGTACTTC

d_call: NA
v_call: TRBV5-6
j_call: TRBJ2-5
clone_size: NA
cdr3_aa: CASRREETQYF
cdr3_nt: TGTGCCAGCAGGCGAGAGGAGACCCAGTACTTC

d_call: NA
v_call: TRBV9
j_call: TRBJ2-7
clone_size: NA
cdr3_aa: CASSGQISYEQYF
cdr3_nt: TGTGCCAGCAGTGGACAGATCTCCTACGAGCAGTACTTC

d_call: NA
v_call: TRBV7-2
j_call: TRBJ1-4
clone_size: NA
cdr3_aa: CASSGADSAFNEKLFF
cdr3_nt: TGTGCCAGCAGCGGGGCCGACAGCGCCTTTAATGAAAAACTGTTTTTT

d_call: NA
v_call: TRBV6-6
j_call: TRBJ1-6
clone_size: NA
cdr3_aa: CASRFPQGNSPLHF
cdr3_nt: TGTGCCAGCAGATTCCCCCAGGGGAATTCACCCCTCCACTTT

d_call: NA
v_call: TRBV15
j_call: TRBJ2-3
clone_size: NA
cdr3_aa: CATSRRSAGTDTQYF
cdr3_nt: TGTGCCACCAGCAGGAGGTCCGCGGGGACAGATACGCAGTATTTT

d_call: TRBD1
v_call: TRBV27
j_call: TRBJ2-1
clone_size: NA
cdr3_aa: CASSIPGQGIMREFF
cdr3_nt: TGTGCCAGCAGTATCCCGGGACAGGGGATAATGAGGGAGTTCTTC

d_call: TRBD2
v_call: TRBV9
j_call: TRBJ2-7
clone_size: NA
cdr3_aa: CASSAGGQAYEQYF
cdr3_nt: TGTGCCAGCTCGGCGGGGGGACAAGCCTACGAGCAGTACTTC

d_call: NA
v_call: TRBV30
j_call: TRBJ1-2
clone_size: NA
cdr3_aa: CAWNLGGFYTF
cdr3_nt: TGTGCCTGGAACCTAGGGGGATTCTACACCTTC

d_call: TRBD2
v_call: TRBV27
j_call: TRBJ2-2
clone_size: once
cdr3_aa: CASNPGLAPGELFF
cdr3_nt: TGTGCCAGCAATCCGGGACTAGCCCCCGGGGAGCTGTTTTTT

d_call: NA
v_call: TRBV3-1/TRBV3-2
j_call: TRBJ2-3
clone_size: NA
cdr3_aa: CASSQLVADTQYF
cdr3_nt: TGTGCCAGCAGCCAACTAGTAGCAGATACGCAGTATTTT

d_call: NA
v_call: TRBV3-1/TRBV3-2
j_call: TRBJ1-1
clone_size: NA
cdr3_aa: CASSQGLTEAFF
cdr3_nt: TGTGCCAGCAGCCAAGGTCTCACTGAAGCTTTCTTT

d_call: NA
v_call: TRBV6-2/TRBV6-3
j_call: TRBJ1-2
clone_size: NA
cdr3_aa: CASSYSGYGYTF
cdr3_nt: TGTGCCAGCAGTTATTCAGGGTACGGCTACACCTTC

d_call: NA
v_call: TRBV7-9
j_call: TRBJ2-5
clone_size: NA
cdr3_aa: CASSLWSGQETQYF
cdr3_nt: TGTGCCAGCAGCTTATGGAGCGGCCAAGAGACCCAGTACTTC

d_call: TRBD1
v_call: TRBV5-4
j_call: TRBJ2-7
clone_size: NA
cdr3_aa: CASSLVGQGSYEQYF
cdr3_nt: TGTGCCAGCAGCTTGGTAGGACAGGGGAGCTACGAGCAGTACTTC

d_call: TRBD2
v_call: TRBV7-6
j_call: TRBJ2-7
clone_size: few
cdr3_aa: CASTPLAGASYEQYF
cdr3_nt: TGTGCCAGCACCCCTTTAGCGGGGGCTTCCTACGAGCAGTACTTC

d_call: NA
v_call: TRBV30
j_call: TRBJ2-7
clone_size: NA
cdr3_aa: CAWSATQGEQYF
cdr3_nt: TGTGCCTGGAGCGCCACGCAGGGGGAGCAGTACTTC

d_call: NA
v_call: TRBV6-5
j_call: TRBJ1-5
clone_size: few
cdr3_aa: CASNGRANQPQHF
cdr3_nt: TGTGCCAGCAACGGCAGGGCCAATCAGCCCCAGCATTTT

d_call: NA
v_call: TRBV6-2/TRBV6-3
j_call: TRBJ2-7
clone_size: NA
cdr3_aa: CASSYSRIGRGLHEQYF
cdr3_nt: TGTGCCAGCAGTTACTCTCGAATAGGTCGGGGACTCCACGAGCAGTACTTC

d_call: NA
v_call: TRBV6-2/TRBV6-3
j_call: TRBJ2-7
clone_size: NA
cdr3_aa: CASSSENQYYEQYF
cdr3_nt: TGTGCCAGCAGTTCCGAGAATCAATACTACGAGCAGTACTTC

d_call: NA
v_call: TRBV14
j_call: TRBJ2-4
clone_size: NA
cdr3_aa: CASSQDKGHRLKNIQYF
cdr3_nt: TGTGCCAGCAGCCAAGATAAGGGACATCGCCTCAAAAACATTCAGTACTTC

d_call: NA
v_call: TRBV5-1
j_call: TRBJ1-1
clone_size: NA
cdr3_aa: CASSQRGFVDTEAFF
cdr3_nt: TGCGCCAGCAGCCAGCGAGGATTTGTGGACACTGAAGCTTTCTTT

d_call: NA
v_call: TRBV14
j_call: TRBJ1-1
clone_size: once
cdr3_aa: CASSLYSGVAFF
cdr3_nt: TGTGCCAGCAGCCTGTACTCGGGGGTAGCTTTCTTT

d_call: NA
v_call: TRBV24-1
j_call: TRBJ2-6
clone_size: NA
cdr3_aa: CATSSPQGTGANVLTF
cdr3_nt: TGTGCCACCAGTTCCCCACAGGGTACTGGGGCCAACGTCCTGACTTTC

d_call: NA
v_call: TRBV7-2
j_call: TRBJ2-5
clone_size: NA
cdr3_aa: CASSPNGEQETQYF
cdr3_nt: TGTGCCAGCAGCCCGAACGGGGAACAAGAGACCCAGTACTTC